This T cell receptor beta chain came from a study of pediatric ulcerative colitis (dated by TCRdb to the late 2010s). Regarding the complete study: Fewer than 10 ulcerative colitis patients had pancolitis and two had left-sided colitis, with histology consistent with ulcerative colitis in all. From nine newly diagnosed, treatment-naive pediatric ulcerative colitis patients and a few non-IBD control children, paired blood and rectal samples were collected. The Pediatric Ulcerative Colitis Activity Index classified a couple of patients as having mild disease, four as having moderate disease and three as having acute severe colitis. Results the study describes overall, beyond this receptor: Controls, mild-moderate and acute severe colitis patients were separated by rectal repertoire features, and reduced rectal diversity due to clonal expansions was observed in acute severe colitis. For technical reasons, blood samples from two patients gave substantially fewer templates, and these samples were excluded from the blood-rectal overlap analysis. Two rectal CDR3 clonotypes turned up in every ulcerative colitis patient but in none of the controls. Because the repertoires came from total lymphocyte DNA, rare subsets such as regulatory T cells may have patterns that are not reflected. Compared with controls, ulcerative colitis patients showed significantly higher autologous blood-rectal clonal overlap, a finding that suggests increased T cell trafficking to inflamed tissue. With only a few individuals, the healthy control group was small.

Of note for this clone: Its antigen target is currently unknown. The record has no base qualities; no much larger clone is one base away.

Rearranged CDR3 beta regions were amplified from genomic DNA with multiplex V and J primers using the immunoSEQ TRB Survey service. To keep sequencing depth the same across samples, survey-level depth of up to 500,000 reads per sample was applied. The libraries were purified and pooled, then sequenced using Illumina technology. The authors' analysis ran thus. immunoSEQ online tools were used for productive clonality, sample overlap, pairwise scatters, CDR3 beta length, V/D/J gene usage and productiveness. Alongside Shannon and Simpson indices, calculated diversity was computed as the number of unique rearrangements divided by total templates, multiplied by 100. Principal component analysis was performed on Z-score normalized data with the R prcomp function and the ggbiplot package. Morisita's index was used to quantify the clonal overlap between blood and rectum within each subject. The source is immuneACCESS, and TCRdb retained only in-frame sequences with V and J called. Part of the clones is not carried over; for the studies checked, unresolved V genes explain less than half of this, and the remainder is unexplained. V and J calls and clone size come straight from that table; D and trimming were deduced from the DNA. Here the sample has tens of thousands of clones; less than 90% occur a single time. The ten largest clonotypes hold 3% to 4.5% of the sample.

Before the diagnostic colonoscopy, none of the ulcerative colitis patients had been given immunosuppressive medication. Blood was sampled at the same time as the colonoscopy. The Wizard kit (Promega) was used to extract genomic DNA from the blood and intestinal samples. From a lookup of the germline V gene (reference sequence), CDR1 and CDR2 are LNHDA and SQIVND. Inclusive of the bounding cysteine and phenylalanine, the CDR3 is 12 residues long. The kept DNA is CDR3 alone, 36 bases in frame from the first base. At the junction V is shortened by 7 bases and J by 4 bases, with 10 bases in between. The V and J segments used are TRBV19 and TRBJ1-1, with no confidently assigned D gene. This receptor was taken from a boy aged 10-17 years with severe ulcerative colitis. The sequencing sample was made of blood. At the DNA level, the sequence is TGTGCCAGTATGTCCACCATCACTGAAGCTTTCTTT. This translates into CASMSTITEAFF. With the portions outside the CDR3 filled from the reference TRBV19 and TRBJ1-1 genes, the complete variable region becomes DGGITQSPKYLFRKEGQNVTLSCEQNLNHDAMYWYRQDPGQGLRLIYYSQIVNDFQKGDIAEGYSVSREKKESFPLTVTSAQKNPTAFYLCASMSTITEAFFGQGTRLTVV.